This T cell receptor (beta chain) was recorded in a study of technical replicates of blood from a few donors. Germline CDR1 is SGHRS and CDR2 is YFSETQ. Trimming stripped 2 bases from V and 4 bases from J, with 12 bases between. The CDR3 extends over 14 amino acids. Libraries were prepared by immunoSEQ multiplex PCR; TCRdb keeps only in-frame clonotypes and omits some of them. The sample consists of about 80,000 clones, about 94% of them appearing once. Sequencing was carried out using T cells isolated from PBMCs. This clonotype originated in a human donor in good health. The gene calls are TRBV5-1 and TRBJ1-2; possible D gene TRBD1, 6 bases. DNA for the CDR3: TGCGCCAGCAGCTTTGATGGACAGTTCTATGGCTACACCTTC. As protein: CASSFDGQFYGYTF.